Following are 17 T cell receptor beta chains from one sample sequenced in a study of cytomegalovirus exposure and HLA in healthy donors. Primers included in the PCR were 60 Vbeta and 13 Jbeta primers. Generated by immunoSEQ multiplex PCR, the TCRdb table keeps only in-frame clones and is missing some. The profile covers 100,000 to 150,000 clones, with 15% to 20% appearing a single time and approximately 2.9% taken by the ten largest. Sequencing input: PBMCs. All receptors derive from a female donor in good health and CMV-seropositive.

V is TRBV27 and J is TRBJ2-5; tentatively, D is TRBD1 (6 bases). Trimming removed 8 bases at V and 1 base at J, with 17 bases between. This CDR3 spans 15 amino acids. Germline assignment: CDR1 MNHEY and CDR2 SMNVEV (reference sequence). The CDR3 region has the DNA TGTGCCAGCCGACCTCCTGACAGGATCCAAGAGACCCAGTACTTC. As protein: CASRPPDRIQETQYF.

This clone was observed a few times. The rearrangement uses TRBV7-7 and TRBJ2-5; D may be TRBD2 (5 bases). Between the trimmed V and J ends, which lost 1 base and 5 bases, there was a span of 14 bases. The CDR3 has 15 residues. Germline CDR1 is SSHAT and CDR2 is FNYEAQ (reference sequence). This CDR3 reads CASSLESSSWETQYF. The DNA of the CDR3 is TGTGCCAGCAGCTTAGAGTCTAGCTCGTGGGAGACCCAGTACTTC. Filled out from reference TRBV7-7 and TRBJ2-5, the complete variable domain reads GAGVSQSPRYKVTKRGQDVTLRCDPISSHATLYWYQQALGQGPEFLTYFNYEAQPDKSGLPSDRFSAERPEGSISTLTIQRTEQRDSAMYRCASSLESSSWETQYFGPGTRLLVL.

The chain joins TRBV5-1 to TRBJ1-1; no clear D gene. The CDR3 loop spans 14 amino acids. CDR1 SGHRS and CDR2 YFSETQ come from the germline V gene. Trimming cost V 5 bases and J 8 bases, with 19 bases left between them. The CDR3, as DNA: TGCGCCAGCAGTTCGCATCAGACACCCATAGAAGCTTTCTTT. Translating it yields CASSSHQTPIEAFF. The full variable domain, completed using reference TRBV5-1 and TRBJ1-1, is KAGVTQTPRYLIKTRGQQVTLSCSPISGHRSVSWYQQTPGQGLQFLFEYFSETQRNKGNFPGRFSGRQFSNSRSEMNVSTLELGDSALYLCASSSHQTPIEAFFGQGTRLTVV.

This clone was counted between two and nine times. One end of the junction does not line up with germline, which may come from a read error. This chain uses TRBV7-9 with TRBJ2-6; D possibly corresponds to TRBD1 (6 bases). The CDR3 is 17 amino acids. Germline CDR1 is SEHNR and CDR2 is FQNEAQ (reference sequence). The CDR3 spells CASSQEGTNSGANVLTF. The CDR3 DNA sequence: TGCGCCAGCAGCCAAGAGGGGACAAACTCTGGGGCCAACGTCCTGACTTTC.

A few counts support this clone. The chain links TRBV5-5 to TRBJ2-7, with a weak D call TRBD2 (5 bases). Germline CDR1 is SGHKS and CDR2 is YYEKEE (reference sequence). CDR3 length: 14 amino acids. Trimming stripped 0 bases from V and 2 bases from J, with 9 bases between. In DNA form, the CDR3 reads TGTGCCAGCAGCTTGGAAGAGACTACCTACGAGCAGTACTTC. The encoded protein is CASSLEETTYEQYF.

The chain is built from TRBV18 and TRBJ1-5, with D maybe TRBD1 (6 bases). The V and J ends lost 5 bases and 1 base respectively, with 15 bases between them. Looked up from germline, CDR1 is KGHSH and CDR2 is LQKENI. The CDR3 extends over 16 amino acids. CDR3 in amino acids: CASSIGTPQSNQPQHF. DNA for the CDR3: TGTGCCAGCTCAATTGGGACACCACAAAGCAATCAGCCCCAGCATTTT.

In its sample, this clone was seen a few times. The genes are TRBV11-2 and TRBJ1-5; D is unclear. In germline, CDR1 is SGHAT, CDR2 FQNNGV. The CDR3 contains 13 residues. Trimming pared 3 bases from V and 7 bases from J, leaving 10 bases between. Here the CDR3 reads CASSFTRYQPQHF. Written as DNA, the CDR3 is TGTGCCAGCAGCTTCACCCGGTACCAGCCCCAGCATTTT.

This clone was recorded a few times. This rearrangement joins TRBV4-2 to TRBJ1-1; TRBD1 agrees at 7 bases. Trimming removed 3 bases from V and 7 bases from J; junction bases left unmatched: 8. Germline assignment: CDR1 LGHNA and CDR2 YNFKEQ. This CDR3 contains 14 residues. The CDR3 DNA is TGTGCCAGCAGCCAGACAGGGAGGCGTGATGAAGCTTTCTTT. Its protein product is CASSQTGRRDEAFF.

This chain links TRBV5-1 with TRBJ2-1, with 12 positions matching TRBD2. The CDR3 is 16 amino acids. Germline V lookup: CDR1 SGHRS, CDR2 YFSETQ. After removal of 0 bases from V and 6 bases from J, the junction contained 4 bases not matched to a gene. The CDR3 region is CASSLGASGRANEQFF. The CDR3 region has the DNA TGCGCCAGCAGCTTGGGGGCTAGCGGGAGGGCCAATGAGCAGTTCTTC.

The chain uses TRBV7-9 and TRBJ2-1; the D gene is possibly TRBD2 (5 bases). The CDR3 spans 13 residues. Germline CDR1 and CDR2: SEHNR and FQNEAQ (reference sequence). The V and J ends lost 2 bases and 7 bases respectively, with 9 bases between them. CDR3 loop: CASSLTTGNEQFF. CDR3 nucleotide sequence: TGTGCCAGCAGCTTAACCACGGGAAATGAGCAGTTCTTC.

CDR3 bases: TGTGCCAGCAGCAACAGCCGGGGAACAGATACGCAGTATTTT. Its protein product is CASSNSRGTDTQYF. The J gene is TRBJ2-3, the V gene TRBV7-2; D possibly corresponds to TRBD2 (5 bases). Germline values: CDR1 SGHTA, CDR2 FQGNSA. The CDR3 consists of 14 residues. The ends were cut back, 5 bases at V and 3 bases at J, with 12 bases in the middle. The full variable domain, in which reference TRBV7-2 and TRBJ2-3 provide the parts outside the CDR3, is GAGVSQSPSNKVTEKGKDVELRCDPISGHTALYWYRQSLGQGLEFLIYFQGNSAPDKSGLPSDRFSAERTGGSVSTLTIQRTQQEDSAVYLCASSNSRGTDTQYFGPGTRLTVL.

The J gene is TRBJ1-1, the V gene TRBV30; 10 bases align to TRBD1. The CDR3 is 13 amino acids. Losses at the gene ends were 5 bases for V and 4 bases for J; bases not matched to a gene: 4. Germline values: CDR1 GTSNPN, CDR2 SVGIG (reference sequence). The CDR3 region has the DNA TGTGCCTGGGAGACAGGGGGCACCACTGAAGCTTTCTTT. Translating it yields CAWETGGTTEAFF.

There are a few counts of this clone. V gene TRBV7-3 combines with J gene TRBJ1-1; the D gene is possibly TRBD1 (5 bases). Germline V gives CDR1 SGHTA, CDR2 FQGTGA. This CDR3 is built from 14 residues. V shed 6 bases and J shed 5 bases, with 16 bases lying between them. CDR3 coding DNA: TGTGCCAGCAGTCGGGACGGGGGTGGAACTGAAGCTTTCTTT. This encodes CASSRDGGGTEAFF.

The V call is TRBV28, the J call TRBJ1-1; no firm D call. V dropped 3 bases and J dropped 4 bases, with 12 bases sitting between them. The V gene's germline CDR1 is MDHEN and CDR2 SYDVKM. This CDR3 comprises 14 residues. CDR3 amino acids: CASSLTFRGTEAFF. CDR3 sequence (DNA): TGTGCCAGCAGTTTGACCTTCAGAGGCACTGAAGCTTTCTTT.

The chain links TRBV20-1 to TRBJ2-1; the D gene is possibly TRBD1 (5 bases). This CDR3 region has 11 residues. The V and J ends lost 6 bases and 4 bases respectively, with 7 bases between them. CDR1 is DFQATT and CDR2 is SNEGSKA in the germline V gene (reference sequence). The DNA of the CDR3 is TGCAGTGCCCGACAGTACAATGAGCAGTTCTTC. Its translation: CSARQYNEQFF.

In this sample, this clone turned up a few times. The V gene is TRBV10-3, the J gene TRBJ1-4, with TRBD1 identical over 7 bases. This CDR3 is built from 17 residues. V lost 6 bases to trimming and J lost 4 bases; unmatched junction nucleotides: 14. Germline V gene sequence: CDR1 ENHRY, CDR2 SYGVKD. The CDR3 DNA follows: TGTGCCATCAGCCAACAGGGGCCGGGGCCCTTTAATGAAAAACTGTTTTTT. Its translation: CAISQQGPGPFNEKLFF.

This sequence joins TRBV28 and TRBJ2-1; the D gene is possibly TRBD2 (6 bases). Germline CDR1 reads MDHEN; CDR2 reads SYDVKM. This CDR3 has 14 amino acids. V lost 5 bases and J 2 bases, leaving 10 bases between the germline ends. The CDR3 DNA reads TGTGCCAGCAGTCGACTAGATCCCTACAATGAGCAGTTCTTC. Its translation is CASSRLDPYNEQFF.